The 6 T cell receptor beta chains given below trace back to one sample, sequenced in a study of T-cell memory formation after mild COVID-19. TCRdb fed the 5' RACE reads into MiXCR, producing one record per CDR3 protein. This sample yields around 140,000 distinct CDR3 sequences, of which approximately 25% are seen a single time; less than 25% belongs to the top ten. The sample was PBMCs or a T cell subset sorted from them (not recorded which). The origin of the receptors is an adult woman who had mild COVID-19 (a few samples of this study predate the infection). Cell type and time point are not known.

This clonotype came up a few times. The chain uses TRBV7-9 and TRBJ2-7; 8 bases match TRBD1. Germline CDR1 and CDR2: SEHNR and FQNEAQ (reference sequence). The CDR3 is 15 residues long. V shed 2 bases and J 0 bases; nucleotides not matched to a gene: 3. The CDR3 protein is CASSLQGAISYEQYF. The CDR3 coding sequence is TGTGCCAGCAGCTTACAGGGGGCGATCTCCTACGAGCAGTACTTC.

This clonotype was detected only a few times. For the CDR3, the DNA is TGTGCCAGCAGTCATGGAAACACCATATATTTT. Its protein product is CASSHGNTIYF. V usage is TRBV3-1 and J usage is TRBJ1-3, with D unclear. V lost 6 bases and J lost 3, with 3 bases in between. Germline assignment: CDR1 LGHDT and CDR2 YNNKEL (reference sequence). The CDR3 covers 11 residues.

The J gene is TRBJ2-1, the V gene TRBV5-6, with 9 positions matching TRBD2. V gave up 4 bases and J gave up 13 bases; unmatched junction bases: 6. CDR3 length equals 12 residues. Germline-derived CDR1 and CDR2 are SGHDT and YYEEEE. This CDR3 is CASSVAGEPQFF. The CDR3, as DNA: TGTGCCAGCAGCGTAGCGGGGGAACCTCAGTTCTTC.

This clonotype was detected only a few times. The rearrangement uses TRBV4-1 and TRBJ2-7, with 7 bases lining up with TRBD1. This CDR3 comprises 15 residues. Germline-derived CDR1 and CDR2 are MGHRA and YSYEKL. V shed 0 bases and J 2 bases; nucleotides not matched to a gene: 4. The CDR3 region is CASSQEQGPTYEQYF. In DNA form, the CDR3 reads TGCGCCAGCAGCCAAGAACAGGGGCCAACCTACGAGCAGTACTTC.

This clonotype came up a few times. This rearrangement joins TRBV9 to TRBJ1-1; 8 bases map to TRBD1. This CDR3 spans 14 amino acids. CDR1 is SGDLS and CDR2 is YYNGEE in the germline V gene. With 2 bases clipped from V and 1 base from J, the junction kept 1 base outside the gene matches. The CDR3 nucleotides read TGTGCCAGCAGCGTTGGACAGGGGAACACTGAAGCTTTCTTT. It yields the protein CASSVGQGNTEAFF.

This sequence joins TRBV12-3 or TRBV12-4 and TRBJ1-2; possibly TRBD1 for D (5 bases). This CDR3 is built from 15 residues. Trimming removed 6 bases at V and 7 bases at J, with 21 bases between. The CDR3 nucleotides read TGTGCCAGCAGCTACCGACAGCCGACCTCCGGTGGCTACACCTTC. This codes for CASSYRQPTSGGYTF.